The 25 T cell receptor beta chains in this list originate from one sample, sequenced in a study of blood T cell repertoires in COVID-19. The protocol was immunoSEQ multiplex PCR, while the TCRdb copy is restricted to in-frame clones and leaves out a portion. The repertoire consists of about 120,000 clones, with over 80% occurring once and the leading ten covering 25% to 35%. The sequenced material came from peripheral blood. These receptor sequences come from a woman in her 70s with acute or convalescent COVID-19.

CDR3 sequence: CASSLVVHRDLYNEQFF. In DNA form, the CDR3 reads TGTGCCAGCAGCTTGGTGGTACACAGGGACCTCTACAATGAGCAGTTCTTC. The chain joins TRBV5-6 to TRBJ2-1; tentatively, D is TRBD1 (6 bases). V was cut by 0 bases and J by 3 bases, with 16 bases left in between. Germline values: CDR1 SGHDT, CDR2 YYEEEE. The CDR3 is 17 amino acids.

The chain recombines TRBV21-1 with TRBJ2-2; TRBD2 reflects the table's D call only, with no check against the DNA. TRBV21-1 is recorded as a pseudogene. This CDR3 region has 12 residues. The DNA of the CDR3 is TGTGCCAGCAGCCTTCGGGGGGGGGAGCTGTTTTTT. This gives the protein CASSLRGGELFF.

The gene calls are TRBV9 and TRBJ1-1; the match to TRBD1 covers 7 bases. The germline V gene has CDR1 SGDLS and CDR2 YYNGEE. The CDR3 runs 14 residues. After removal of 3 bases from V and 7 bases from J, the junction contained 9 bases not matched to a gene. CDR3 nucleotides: TGTGCCAGCAGCGCCGGAGGGGACAGCAGTGAAGCTTTCTTT. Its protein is CASSAGGDSSEAFF.

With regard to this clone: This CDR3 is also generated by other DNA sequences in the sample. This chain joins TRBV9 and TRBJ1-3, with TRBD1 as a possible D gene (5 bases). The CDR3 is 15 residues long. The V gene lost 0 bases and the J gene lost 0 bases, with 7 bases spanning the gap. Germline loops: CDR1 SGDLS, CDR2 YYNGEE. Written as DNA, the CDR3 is TGTGCCAGCAGCGTAGGGACATCCTCTGGAAACACCATATATTTT. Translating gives CASSVGTSSGNTIYF.

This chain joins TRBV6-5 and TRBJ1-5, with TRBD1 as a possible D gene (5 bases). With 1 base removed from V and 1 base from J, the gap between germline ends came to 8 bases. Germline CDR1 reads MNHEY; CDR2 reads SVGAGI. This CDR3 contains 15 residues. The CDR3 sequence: CASSYFQGSNQPQHF. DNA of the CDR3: TGTGCCAGCAGTTACTTCCAGGGCAGCAATCAGCCCCAGCATTTT.

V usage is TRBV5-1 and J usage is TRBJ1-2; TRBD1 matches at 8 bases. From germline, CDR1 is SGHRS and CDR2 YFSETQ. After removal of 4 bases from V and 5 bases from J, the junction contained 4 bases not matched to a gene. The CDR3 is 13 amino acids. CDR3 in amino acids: CASSPRTGYGYTF. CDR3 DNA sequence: TGCGCCAGCAGCCCCCGGACAGGGTATGGCTACACCTTC.

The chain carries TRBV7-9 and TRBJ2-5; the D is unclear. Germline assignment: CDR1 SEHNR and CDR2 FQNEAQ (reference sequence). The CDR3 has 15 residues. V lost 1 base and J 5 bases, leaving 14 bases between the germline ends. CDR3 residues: CASSLGLGISETQYF. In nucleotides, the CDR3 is TGTGCCAGCAGCTTAGGTCTGGGCATATCGGAGACCCAGTACTTC.

The CDR3 protein is CASSSGLAGSYEQYF. In nucleotides, the CDR3 is TGTGCCAGCAGTTCGGGACTAGCGGGATCCTACGAGCAGTACTTC. This rearrangement joins TRBV6-6 to TRBJ2-7, with 13 nucleotides matching TRBD2. V lost 4 bases, J lost 1 base, and 1 base stayed unmatched. Per the germline V gene, CDR1 is MNHNY and CDR2 is SVGAGI (reference sequence). CDR3 length: 15 residues.

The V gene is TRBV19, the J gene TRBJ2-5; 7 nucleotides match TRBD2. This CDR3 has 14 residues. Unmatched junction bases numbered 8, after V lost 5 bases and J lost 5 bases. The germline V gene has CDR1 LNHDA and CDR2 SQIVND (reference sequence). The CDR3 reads CASSSGVRGETQYF. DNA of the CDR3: TGTGCCAGTAGTTCGGGGGTGCGGGGGGAGACCCAGTACTTC.

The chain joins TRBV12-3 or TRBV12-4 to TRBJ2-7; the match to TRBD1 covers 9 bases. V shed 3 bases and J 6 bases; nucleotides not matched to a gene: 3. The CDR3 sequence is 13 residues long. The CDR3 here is CASSFRGQGEQYF. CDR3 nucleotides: TGTGCCAGCAGTTTCAGGGGACAGGGCGAGCAGTACTTC.

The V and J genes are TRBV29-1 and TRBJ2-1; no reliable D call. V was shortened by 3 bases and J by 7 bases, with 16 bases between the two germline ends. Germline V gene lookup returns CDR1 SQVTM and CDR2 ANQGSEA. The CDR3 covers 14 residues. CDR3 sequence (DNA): TGCAGCGTTGAGCCGGTCCAGGCCCGTAATGAGCAGTTCTTC. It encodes CSVEPVQARNEQFF.

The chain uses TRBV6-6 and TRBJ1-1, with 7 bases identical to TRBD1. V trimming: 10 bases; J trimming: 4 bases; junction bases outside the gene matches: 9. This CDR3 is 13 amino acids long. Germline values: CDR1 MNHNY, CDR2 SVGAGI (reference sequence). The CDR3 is CAIRDRARTEAFF. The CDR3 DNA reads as TGTGCCATCCGAGACAGGGCGCGCACTGAAGCTTTCTTT.

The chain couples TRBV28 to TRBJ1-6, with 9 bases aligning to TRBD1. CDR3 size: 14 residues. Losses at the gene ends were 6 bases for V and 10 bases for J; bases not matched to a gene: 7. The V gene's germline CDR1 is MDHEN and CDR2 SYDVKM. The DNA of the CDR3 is TGTGCCAGCAGCTCACAGGGGGCAGGGTCACCCCTCCACTTT. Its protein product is CASSSQGAGSPLHF.

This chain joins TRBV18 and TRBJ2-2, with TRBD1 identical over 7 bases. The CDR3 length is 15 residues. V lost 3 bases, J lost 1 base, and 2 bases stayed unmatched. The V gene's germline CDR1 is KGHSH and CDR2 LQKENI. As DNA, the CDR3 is TGTGCCAGCTCACCCGGGACAGTGAACACCGGGGAGCTGTTTTTT. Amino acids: CASSPGTVNTGELFF.

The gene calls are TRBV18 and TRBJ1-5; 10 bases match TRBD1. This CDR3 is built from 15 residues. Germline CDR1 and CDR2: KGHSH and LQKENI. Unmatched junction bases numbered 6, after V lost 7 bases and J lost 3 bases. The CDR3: CASCGQGGTNQPQHF. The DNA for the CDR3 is TGTGCCAGCTGTGGACAGGGGGGGACCAATCAGCCCCAGCATTTT.

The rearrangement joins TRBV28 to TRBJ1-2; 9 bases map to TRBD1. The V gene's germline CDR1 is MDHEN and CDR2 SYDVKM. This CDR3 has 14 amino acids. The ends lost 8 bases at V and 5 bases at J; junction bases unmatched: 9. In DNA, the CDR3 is TGTGCCAGCGGATCCGGACAGGGGCGGTATGGCTACACCTTC. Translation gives CASGSGQGRYGYTF.

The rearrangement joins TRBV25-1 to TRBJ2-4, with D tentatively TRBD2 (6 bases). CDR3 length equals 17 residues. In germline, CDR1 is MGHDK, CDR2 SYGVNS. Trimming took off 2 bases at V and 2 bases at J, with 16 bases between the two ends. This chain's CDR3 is CASSEGVGGGTKNIQYF. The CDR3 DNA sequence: TGTGCCAGCAGTGAAGGGGTTGGGGGAGGAACCAAAAACATTCAGTACTTC.

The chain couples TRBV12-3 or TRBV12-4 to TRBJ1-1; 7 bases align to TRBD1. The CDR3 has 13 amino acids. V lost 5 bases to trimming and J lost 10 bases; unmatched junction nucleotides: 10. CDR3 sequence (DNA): TGTGCCAGCAGTCAAATGACAGGGCGCACAGCTTTCTTT. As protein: CASSQMTGRTAFF.

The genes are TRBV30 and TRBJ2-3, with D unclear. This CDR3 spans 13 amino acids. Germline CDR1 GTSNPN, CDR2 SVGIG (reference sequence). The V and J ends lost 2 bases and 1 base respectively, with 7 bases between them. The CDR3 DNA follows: TGTGCCTGGAGTAGAATAGGCACAGATACGCAGTATTTT. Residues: CAWSRIGTDTQYF.

CDR3 region: CASRRTGTGANTDTQYF. CDR3 DNA sequence: TGTGCCAGCAGGCGTACAGGGACAGGGGCTAACACAGATACGCAGTATTTT. The chain has TRBV27 and TRBJ2-3; 10 bases match TRBD1. Trimming cost V 6 bases and J 2 bases; bases outside gene matches: 11. Germline loops: CDR1 MNHEY, CDR2 SMNVEV (reference sequence). The CDR3 has 17 residues.

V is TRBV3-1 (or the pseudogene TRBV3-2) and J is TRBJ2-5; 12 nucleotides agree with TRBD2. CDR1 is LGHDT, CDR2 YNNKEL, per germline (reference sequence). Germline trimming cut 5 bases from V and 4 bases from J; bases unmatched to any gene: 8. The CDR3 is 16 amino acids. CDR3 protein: CASSIRTSGVGETQYF. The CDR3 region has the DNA TGTGCCAGCAGCATCCGGACTAGCGGGGTTGGAGAGACCCAGTACTTC.

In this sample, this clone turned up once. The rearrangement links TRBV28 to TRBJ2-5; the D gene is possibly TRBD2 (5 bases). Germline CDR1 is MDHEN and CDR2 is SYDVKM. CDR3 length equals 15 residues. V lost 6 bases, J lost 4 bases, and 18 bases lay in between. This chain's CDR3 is CASSEAGEARETQYF. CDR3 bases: TGTGCCAGCAGCGAGGCCGGGGAAGCGCGAGAGACCCAGTACTTC.

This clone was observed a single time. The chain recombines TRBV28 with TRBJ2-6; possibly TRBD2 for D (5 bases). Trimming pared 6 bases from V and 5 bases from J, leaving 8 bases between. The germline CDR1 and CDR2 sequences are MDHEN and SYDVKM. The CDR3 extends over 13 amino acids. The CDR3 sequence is CASRGVRANVLTF. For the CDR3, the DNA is TGTGCCAGCAGGGGAGTGAGGGCCAACGTCCTGACTTTC.

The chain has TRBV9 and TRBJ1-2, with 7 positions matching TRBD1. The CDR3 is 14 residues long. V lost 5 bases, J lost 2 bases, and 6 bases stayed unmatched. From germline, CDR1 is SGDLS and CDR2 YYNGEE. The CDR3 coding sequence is TGTGCCAGCAGTTTGCAGGGGGTAAACTATGGCTACACCTTC. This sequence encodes CASSLQGVNYGYTF.

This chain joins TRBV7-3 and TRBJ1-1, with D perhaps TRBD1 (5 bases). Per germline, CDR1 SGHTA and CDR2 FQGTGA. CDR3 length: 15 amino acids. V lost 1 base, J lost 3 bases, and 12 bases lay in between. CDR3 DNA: TGTGCCAGCAGCTTAAATCCGGGGGGGTACACTGAAGCTTTCTTT. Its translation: CASSLNPGGYTEAFF.